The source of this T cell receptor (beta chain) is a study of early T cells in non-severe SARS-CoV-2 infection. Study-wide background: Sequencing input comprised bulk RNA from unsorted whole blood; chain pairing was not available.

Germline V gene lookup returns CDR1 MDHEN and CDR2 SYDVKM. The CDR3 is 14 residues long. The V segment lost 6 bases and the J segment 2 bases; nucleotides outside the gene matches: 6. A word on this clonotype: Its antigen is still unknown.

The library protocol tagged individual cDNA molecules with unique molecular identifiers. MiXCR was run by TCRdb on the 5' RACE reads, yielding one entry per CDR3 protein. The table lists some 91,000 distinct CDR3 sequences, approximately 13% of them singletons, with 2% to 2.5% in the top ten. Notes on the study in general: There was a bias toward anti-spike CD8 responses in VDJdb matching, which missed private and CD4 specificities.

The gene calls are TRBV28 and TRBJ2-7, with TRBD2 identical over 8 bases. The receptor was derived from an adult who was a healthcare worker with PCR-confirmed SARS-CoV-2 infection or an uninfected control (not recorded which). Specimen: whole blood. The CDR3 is CASSSGGLTYEQYF. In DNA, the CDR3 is TGTGCCAGCAGCAGCGGGGGCCTTACCTACGAGCAGTACTTC. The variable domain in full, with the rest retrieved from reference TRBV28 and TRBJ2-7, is DVKVTQSSRYLVKRTGEKVFLECVQDMDHENMFWYRQDPGLGLRLIYFSYDVKMKEKGDIPEGYSVSREKKERFSLILESASTNQTSMYLCASSSGGLTYEQYFGPGTRLTVT.